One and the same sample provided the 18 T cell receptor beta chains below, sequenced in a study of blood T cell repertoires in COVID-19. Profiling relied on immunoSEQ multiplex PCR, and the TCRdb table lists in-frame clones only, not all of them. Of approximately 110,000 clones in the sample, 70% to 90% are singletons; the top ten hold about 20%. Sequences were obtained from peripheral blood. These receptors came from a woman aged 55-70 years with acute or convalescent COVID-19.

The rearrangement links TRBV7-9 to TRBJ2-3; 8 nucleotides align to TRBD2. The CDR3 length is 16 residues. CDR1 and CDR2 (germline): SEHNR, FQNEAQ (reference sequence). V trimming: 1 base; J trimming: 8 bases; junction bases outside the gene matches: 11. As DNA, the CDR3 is TGTGCCAGCAGCTTAGTACGAGCGGGAGCTGGGGGTACGCAGTATTTT. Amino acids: CASSLVRAGAGGTQYF.

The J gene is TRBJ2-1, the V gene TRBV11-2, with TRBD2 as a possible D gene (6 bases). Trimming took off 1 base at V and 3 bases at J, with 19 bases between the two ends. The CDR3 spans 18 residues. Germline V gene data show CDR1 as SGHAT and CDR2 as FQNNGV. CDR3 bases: TGTGCCAGCAGCTTAGTGGTTAGCGGCCGCCCAGTCTACAATGAGCAGTTCTTC. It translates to CASSLVVSGRPVYNEQFF. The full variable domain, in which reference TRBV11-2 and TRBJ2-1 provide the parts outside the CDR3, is EAGVAQSPRYKIIEKRQSVAFWCNPISGHATLYWYQQILGQGPKLLIQFQNNGVVDDSQLPKDRFSAERLKGVDSTLKIQPAKLEDSAVYLCASSLVVSGRPVYNEQFFGPGTRLTVL.

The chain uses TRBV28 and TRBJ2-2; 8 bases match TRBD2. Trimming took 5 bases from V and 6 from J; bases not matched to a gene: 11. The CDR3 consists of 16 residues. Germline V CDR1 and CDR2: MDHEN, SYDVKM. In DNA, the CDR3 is TGTGCCAGCAGTCCCTCCGGGACTAGTCTTCCCGGGGAGCTGTTTTTT. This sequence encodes CASSPSGTSLPGELFF.

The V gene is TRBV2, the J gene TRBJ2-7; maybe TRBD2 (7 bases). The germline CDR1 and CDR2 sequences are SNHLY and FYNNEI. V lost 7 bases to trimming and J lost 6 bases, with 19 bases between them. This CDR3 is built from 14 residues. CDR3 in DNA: TGTGCCAGCACCGACTTCACAGGGAGGGGCGAGCAGTACTTC. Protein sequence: CASTDFTGRGEQYF.

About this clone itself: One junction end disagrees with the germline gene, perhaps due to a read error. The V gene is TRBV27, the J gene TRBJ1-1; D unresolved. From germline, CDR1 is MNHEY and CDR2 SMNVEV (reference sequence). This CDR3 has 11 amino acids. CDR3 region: CATSSNTEAFF. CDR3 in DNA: TGTGCCACCAGTTCAAACACTGAAGCTTTCTTT.

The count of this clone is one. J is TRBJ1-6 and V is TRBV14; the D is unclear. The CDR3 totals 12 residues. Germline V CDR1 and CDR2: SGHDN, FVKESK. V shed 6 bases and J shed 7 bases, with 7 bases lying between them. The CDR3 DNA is TGTGCCAGCAGGGCGGGAAATTCACCCCTCCACTTT. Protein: CASRAGNSPLHF.

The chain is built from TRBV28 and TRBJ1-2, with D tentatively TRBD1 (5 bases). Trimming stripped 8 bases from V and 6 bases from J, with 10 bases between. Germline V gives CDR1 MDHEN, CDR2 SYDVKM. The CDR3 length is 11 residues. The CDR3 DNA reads TGTGCCAGCTCCAGCAGGGATGGCTACACCTTC. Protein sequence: CASSSRDGYTF.

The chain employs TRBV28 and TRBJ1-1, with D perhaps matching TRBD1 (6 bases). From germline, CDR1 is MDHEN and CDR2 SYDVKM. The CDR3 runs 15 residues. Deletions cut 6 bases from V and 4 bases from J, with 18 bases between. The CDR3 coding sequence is TGTGCCAGCAGCATCTCTACAGGGATGGGCACTGAAGCTTTCTTT. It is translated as CASSISTGMGTEAFF.

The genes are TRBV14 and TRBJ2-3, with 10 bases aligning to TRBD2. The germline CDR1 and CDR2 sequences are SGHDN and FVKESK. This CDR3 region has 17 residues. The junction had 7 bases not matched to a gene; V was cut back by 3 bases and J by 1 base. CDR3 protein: CASSQLGLADRTDTQYF. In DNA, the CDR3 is TGTGCCAGCAGCCAGCTCGGACTAGCGGACCGCACAGATACGCAGTATTTT. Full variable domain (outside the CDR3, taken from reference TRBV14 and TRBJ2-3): EAGVTQFPSHSVIEKGQTVTLRCDPISGHDNLYWYRRVMGKEIKFLLHFVKESKQDESGMPNNRFLAERTGGTYSTLKVQPAELEDSGVYFCASSQLGLADRTDTQYFGPGTRLTVL.

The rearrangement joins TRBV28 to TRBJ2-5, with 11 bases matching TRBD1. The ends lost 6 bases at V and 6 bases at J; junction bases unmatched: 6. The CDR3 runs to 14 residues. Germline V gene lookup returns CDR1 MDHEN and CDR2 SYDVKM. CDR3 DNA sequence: TGTGCCAGCAGCAAGGGACAGGGGGTTCAGACCCAGTACTTC. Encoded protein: CASSKGQGVQTQYF.

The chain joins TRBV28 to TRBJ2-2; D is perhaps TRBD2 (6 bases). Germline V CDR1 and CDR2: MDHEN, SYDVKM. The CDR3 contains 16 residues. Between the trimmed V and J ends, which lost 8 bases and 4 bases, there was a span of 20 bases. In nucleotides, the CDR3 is TGTGCCAGCTTGTCATCCGGAGGGGATAGCACCGGGGAGCTGTTTTTT. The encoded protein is CASLSSGGDSTGELFF.

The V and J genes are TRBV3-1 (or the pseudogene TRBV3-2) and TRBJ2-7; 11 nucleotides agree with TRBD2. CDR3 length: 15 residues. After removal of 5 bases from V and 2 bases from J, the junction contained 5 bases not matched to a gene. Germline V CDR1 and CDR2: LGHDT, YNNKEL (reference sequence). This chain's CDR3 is CASSFIAGGPYEQYF. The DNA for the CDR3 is TGTGCCAGCAGCTTTATAGCGGGAGGGCCCTACGAGCAGTACTTC.

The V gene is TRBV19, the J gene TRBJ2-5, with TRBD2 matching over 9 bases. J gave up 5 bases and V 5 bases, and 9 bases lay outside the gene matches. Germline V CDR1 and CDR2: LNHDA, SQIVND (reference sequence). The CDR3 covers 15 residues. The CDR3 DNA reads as TGTGCCAGTAGTCCCGCCTGGCGGGGGGGGGAGACCCAGTACTTC. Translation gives CASSPAWRGGETQYF. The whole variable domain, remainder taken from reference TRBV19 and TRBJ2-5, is DGGITQSPKYLFRKEGQNVTLSCEQNLNHDAMYWYRQDPGQGLRLIYYSQIVNDFQKGDIAEGYSVSREKKESFPLTVTSAQKNPTAFYLCASSPAWRGGETQYFGPGTRLLVL.

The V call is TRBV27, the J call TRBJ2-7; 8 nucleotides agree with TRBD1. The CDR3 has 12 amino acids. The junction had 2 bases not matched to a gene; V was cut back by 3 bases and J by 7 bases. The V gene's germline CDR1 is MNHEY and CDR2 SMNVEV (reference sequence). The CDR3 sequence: CASSLTGAEQYF. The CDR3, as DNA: TGTGCCAGCAGTTTGACAGGGGCAGAGCAGTACTTC.

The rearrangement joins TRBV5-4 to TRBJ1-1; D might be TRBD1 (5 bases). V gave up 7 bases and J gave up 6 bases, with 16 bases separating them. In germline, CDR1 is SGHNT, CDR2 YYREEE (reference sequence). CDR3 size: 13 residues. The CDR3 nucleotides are TGTGCCAGCTATTCGGGGGGTGGCGCTGAAGCTTTCTTT. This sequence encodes CASYSGGGAEAFF.

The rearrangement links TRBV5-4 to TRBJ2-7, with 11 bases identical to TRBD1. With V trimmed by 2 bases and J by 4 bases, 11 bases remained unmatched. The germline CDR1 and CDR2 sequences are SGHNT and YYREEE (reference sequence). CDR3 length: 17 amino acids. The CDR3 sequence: CASSLGQGASPAYEQYF. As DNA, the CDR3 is TGTGCCAGCAGCTTAGGACAGGGGGCGTCTCCGGCGTACGAGCAGTACTTC.

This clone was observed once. The chain's CDR3 is CATSDGTVKETQYF. CDR3 nucleotide sequence: TGTGCCACCAGTGATGGGACAGTCAAAGAGACCCAGTACTTC. The chain carries TRBV24-1 and TRBJ2-5; 7 bases match TRBD1. The CDR3 is 14 residues long. The germline V gene has CDR1 KGHDR and CDR2 SFDVKD. The ends lost 3 bases at V and 3 bases at J; junction bases unmatched: 3.

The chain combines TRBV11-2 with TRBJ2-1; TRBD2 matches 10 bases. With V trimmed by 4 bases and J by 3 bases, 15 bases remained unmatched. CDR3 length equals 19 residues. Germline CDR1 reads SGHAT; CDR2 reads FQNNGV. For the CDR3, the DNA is TGTGCCAGCAGCTCCAGACCCCAGCGGGAGGGCTGGGTCTACAATGAGCAGTTCTTC. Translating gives CASSSRPQREGWVYNEQFF.